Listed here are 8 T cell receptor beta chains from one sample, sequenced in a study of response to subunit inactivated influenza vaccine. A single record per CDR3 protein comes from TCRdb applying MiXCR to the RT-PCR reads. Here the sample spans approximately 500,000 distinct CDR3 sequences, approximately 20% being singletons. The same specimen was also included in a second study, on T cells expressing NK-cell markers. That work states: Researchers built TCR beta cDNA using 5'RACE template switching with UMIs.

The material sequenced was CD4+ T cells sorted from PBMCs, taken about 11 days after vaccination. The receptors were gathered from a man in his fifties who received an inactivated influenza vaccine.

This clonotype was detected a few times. In DNA form, the CDR3 reads TGTGCCAGCAGCTCCACCGTGGGTGAAAAACTGTTTTTT. Protein: CASSSTVGEKLFF. The chain employs TRBV3-1 and TRBJ1-4; no definite D call. This CDR3 has 13 amino acids. V dropped 5 bases and J dropped 7 bases, with 11 bases sitting between them. CDR1 and CDR2 from the germline V gene are LGHDT and YNNKEL (reference sequence).

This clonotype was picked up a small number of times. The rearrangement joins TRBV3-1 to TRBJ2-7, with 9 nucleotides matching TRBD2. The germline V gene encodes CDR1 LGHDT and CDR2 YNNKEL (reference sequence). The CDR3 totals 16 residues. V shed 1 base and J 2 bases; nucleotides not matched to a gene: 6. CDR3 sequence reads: CASSQVLAGVPYEQYF. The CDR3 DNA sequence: TGTGCCAGCAGCCAAGTGTTAGCGGGAGTTCCCTACGAGCAGTACTTC.

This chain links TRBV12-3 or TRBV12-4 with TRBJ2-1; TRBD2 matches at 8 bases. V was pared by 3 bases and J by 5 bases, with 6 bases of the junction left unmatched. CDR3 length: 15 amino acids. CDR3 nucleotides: TGTGCCAGCAGTTTTCGGGCGGGGGGAAACAATGAGCAGTTCTTC. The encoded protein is CASSFRAGGNNEQFF.

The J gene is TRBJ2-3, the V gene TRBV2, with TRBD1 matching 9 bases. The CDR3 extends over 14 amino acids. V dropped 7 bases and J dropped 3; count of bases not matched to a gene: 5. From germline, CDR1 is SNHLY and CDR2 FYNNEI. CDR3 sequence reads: CASKLGQGTDTQYF. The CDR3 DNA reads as TGTGCCAGCAAGTTGGGACAGGGAACAGATACGCAGTATTTT.

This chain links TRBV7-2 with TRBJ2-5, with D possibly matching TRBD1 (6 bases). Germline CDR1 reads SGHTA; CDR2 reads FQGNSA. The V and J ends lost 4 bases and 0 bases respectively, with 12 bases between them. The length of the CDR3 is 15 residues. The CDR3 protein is CASSSGHWDQETQYF. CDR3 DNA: TGTGCCAGCAGCTCGGGACATTGGGACCAAGAGACCCAGTACTTC. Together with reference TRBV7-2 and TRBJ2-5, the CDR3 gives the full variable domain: GAGVSQSPSNKVTEKGKDVELRCDPISGHTALYWYRQSLGQGLEFLIYFQGNSAPDKSGLPSDRFSAERTGGSVSTLTIQRTQQEDSAVYLCASSSGHWDQETQYFGPGTRLLVL.

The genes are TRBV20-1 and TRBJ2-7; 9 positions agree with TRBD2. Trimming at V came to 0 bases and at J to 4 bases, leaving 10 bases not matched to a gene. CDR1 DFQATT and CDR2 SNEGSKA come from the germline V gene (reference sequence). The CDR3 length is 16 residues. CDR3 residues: CSARDQSGRKMYEQYF. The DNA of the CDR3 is TGCAGTGCTAGAGATCAGAGCGGGAGGAAAATGTACGAGCAGTACTTC.

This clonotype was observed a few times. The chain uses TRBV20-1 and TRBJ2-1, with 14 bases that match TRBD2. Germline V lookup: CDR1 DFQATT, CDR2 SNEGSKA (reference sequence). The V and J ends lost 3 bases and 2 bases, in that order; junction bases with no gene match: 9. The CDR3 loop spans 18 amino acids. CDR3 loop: CSARAGLAGGRAYNEQFF. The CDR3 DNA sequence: TGCAGTGCTAGGGCAGGACTAGCGGGAGGCCGGGCCTACAATGAGCAGTTCTTC.

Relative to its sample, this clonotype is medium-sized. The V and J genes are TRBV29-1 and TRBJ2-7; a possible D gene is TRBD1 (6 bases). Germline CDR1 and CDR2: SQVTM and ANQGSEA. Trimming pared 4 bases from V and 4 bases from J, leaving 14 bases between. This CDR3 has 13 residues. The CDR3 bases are TGCAGCGTTGCAATAACTCAGGGGTACGAGCAGTACTTC. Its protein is CSVAITQGYEQYF.